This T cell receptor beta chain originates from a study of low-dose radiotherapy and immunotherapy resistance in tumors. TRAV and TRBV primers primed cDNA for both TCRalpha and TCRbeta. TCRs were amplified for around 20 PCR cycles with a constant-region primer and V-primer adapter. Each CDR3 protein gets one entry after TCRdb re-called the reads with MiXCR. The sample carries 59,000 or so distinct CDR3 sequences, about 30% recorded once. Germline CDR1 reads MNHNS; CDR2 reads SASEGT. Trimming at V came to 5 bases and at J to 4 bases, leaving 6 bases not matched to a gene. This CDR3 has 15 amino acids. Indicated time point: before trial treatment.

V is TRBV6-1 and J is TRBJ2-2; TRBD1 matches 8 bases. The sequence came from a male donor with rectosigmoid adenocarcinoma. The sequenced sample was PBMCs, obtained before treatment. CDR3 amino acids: CASSFGQGATGELFF. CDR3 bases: TGTGCCAGCAGTTTTGGGCAGGGGGCCACCGGGGAGCTGTTTTTT.